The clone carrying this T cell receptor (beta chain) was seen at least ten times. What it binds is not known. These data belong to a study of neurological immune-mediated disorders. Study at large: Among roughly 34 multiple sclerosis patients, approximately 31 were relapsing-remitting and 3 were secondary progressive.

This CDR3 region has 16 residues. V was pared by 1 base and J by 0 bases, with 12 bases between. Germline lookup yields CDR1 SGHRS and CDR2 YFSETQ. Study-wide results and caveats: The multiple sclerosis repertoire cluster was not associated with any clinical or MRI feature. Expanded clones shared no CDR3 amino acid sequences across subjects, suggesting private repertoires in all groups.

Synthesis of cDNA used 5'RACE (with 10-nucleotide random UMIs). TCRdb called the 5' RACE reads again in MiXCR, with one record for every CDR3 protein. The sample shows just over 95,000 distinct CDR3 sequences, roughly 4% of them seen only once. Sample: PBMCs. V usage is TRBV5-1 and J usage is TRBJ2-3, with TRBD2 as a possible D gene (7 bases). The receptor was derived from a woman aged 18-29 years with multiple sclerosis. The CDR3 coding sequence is TGCGCCAGCAGCTTGAATGAGGGGGGGAGCACAGATACGCAGTATTTT. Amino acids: CASSLNEGGSTDTQYF.